This T cell receptor beta chain was documented in a study of shared clonotypes between healthy human individuals (dated by TCRdb to 2020 to 2021). Background on the whole study: Three men and a couple of women, aged 18 to 49 years, made up the cohort. Per donor, three plates each were used for CD4 naive and CD4 memory, two for CD8 naive, and one for CD8 memory. To increase sequencing depth and limit assay-specific biases, different laboratories used diverse techniques to prepare libraries and sequence TCR repertoires. Per donor, leukapheresis produced somewhere between about 0.94 and 9 billion PBMCs. The study deeply sequenced blood TCR repertoires of 5 or 6 healthy adults to estimate repertoire size and the extent of clonotype sharing between individuals. Broader findings and caveats from the paper: Across four donors, around 5% of naive CD4, roughly 3.8% of naive CD8, under 2.5% of memory CD4, and roughly 0.41% of memory CD8 clonotypes were shared. Naive subsets generally had larger estimated clonotype richness than memory subsets did. The small number of donors limited the genetic and exposure-history diversity represented. Pairwise subsampling led to the expectation that sequencing depth would affect the degree of clonotype sharing among donors. Sampling was restricted to blood, and TCR repertoires in tissues likely differ from the TCR repertoires found in blood. Higher generation probabilities were observed for clonotypes shared by all four sorted-subset donors than for non-shared clonotypes. Rarefaction of sorted-subset datasets indicated incomplete sequencing despite the large sequencing depth.

For the CD8 naive samples, CD45RO-negative cells were positively selected for CCR7, yielding a CD45RA+CCR7+ population from which TemRA cells were excluded. The donors were healthy, HIV-negative adults with no recently reported acute infections or vaccinations. Every donor was a Caucasian adult living in Nashville, Tennessee, USA. Blood was collected by leukapheresis, and PBMCs were isolated by Ficoll-Histopaque density gradient centrifugation and then cryopreserved in liquid nitrogen vapor phase. Analytical flow cytometry was used to check the purity and quantity of every magnetically sorted T cell population. Genomic DNA was isolated from each sorted fraction and quantified by UV absorbance on a Nanodrop 2000c. TCR CDR3 regions were amplified from genomic DNA by multiplex PCR using the deep immunoSEQ assay. Extracted genomic DNA from each cell subset was spread evenly across all wells of several immunoSEQ 96-well plates, with each plate serving as a replicate. For sorted subsets, about 200 ng genomic DNA, equal to 25,000 to 35,000 T cell genomes, was loaded into each replicate PCR. Purified libraries were quantified with a Qubit 3.0 fluorometer, sized on a Bioanalyzer 2100, and re-quantified with the KAPA Library Quantification kit. A separate single-read 150-cycle Illumina NextSeq 550 flow cell was used to sequence each immunoSEQ 96-well plate. The original methods were these. Because only junctional sequences without quality scores were contained in the immunoSEQ output, filtering matching that applied to full-length reads could not be performed. To assign V/J genes and CDR3, sequences were annotated using PyIR, a Python wrapper for IgBLAST v1.9, with IMGT germline references. Reads with weak V/J assignments (E-value above 1e-6), missing CDR3, stop codons, out-of-frame junctions, or ambiguous translated residues were removed. A V3J clonotype was defined by an identical inferred V gene, J gene, and CDR3 amino acid sequence. Percentage overlap between repertoires was computed as shared unique clonotypes divided by the size of the smaller repertoire. Repertoire richness was assessed with RTK rarefaction, the Chao1 estimator, and Recon v2.1 estimates of unobserved clonotypes. For all TCRbeta clonotypes obtained by the gDNA method from a few donors, generation probabilities were computed with OLGA. Not all clones reach the TCRdb copy of this immuneACCESS table, which keeps in-frame sequences only. Checked studies attribute under half of the gap to unresolved V genes and leave the rest unexplained. The D gene and trimming were derived from the DNA, and the V and J assignments and clone size from that table. Recorded for this sample are under 2,000,000 clones; about 95% of them occurred a single time. Under 1.5% of the sample rests with the top ten.

This clone was found once. Its specific antigen is unknown. Qualities for individual bases were not recorded, and no much larger clone is one base off. The sequence derives from a man between 18 and 29 years old in good health. The material sequenced was naive CD8+ T cells sorted from blood. Interpreted using the paper, the cell subset or site label stands for: CD45RA+CCR7+.

The DNA is as follows: TGTGCCAGCAGCTTATTGGGACTAGCGGTCTACGAGCAGTACTTC. It translates to CASSLLGLAVYEQYF. This receptor chain uses TRBV7-2 and TRBJ2-7, and TRBD2 matches 11 of the central bases. Ends trimmed: V by 2 bases, J by 3 bases; bases unmatched to a gene: 3. The CDR3 measures 15 amino acids from cysteine to phenylalanine. Here the CDR3 DNA is all that survives: 45 bases in frame from base 1. CDR1 and CDR2, per the germline V gene, are SGHTA and FQGNSA.